This TCR beta chain derives from a study of CD8+ T cells in alopecia areata. Overall study results and limits: When scalp samples are sequenced, resident alphabeta T cells of normal skin are also captured.

Worth noting for this clone: Its antigen remains unidentified.

Treatment specified: oral pan-JAK inhibitor, 5-10 mg twice daily. cDNA prepared by RNA extraction and subsequent reverse transcription served as the template for sequencing. TCRdb keeps only in-frame clones here, not all; method: immunoSEQ multiplex PCR. The sample carries more than 95,000 clones, 80% to 90% recorded once. The sequence was collected from a human donor with alopecia areata. Specimen: CD8+ T cells sorted from blood, collected at roughly week 30, from a patient treated with tofacitinib.

The CDR3 region is CAIGRGGVNTEAFF. The CDR3 nucleotides read TGTGCCATCGGGAGGGGGGGCGTGAACACTGAAGCTTTCTTT. The V call is TRBV10-3, the J call TRBJ1-1; D is possibly TRBD1 (6 bases). The V gene lost 8 bases and the J gene lost 0 bases, with 13 bases spanning the gap. There are 14 residues in the CDR3. Germline loops: CDR1 ENHRY, CDR2 SYGVKD.